This T cell receptor beta chain is drawn from a study of blood T cell repertoires in COVID-19. The repertoire was sequenced with immunoSEQ multiplex PCR; TCRdb's copy has only in-frame clones and lacks some. Of approximately 300,000 clones detected, approximately 92% appear once; the ten largest clones hold under 7%. The sequenced sample consisted of peripheral blood. This TCR derives from a woman aged 25 to 39 with COVID-19, enrolled during active disease.

CDR3 loop: CASTGGVGTGVTEAFF. The CDR3 DNA follows: TGTGCCAGCACCGGAGGGGTCGGGACAGGGGTTACTGAAGCTTTCTTT. The chain couples TRBV11-2 to TRBJ1-1; 10 bases are shared with TRBD1. Germline CDR1 is SGHAT and CDR2 is FQNNGV. V lost 7 bases and J lost 5; bases outside the gene matches: 13. This CDR3 comprises 16 residues.